The rows below give T cell receptor beta chains drawn from one sample of a study of control samples from healthy donors and cancer patients. Here immunoSEQ multiplex PCR was the method, and the copy in TCRdb shows in-frame clones only, minus some. The repertoire holds approximately 100,000 clones, with 85% as singletons. Sequenced: blood. These TCRs come from a woman aged 40 to 50 in good health. CDR3s include the opening cysteine and the closing phenylalanine or tryptophan. Part of the rows lack a size; the others show once, few, many or a class for expanded clones.

j_call v_call clone_size cdr3_aa
TRBJ1-1 TRBV7-3 - CASSSNMNTEAFF
TRBJ1-1 TRBV2 - CASSEALRTEAFF
TRBJ1-6 TRBV6-5 few CASRPGGIYNSPLHF
TRBJ1-2 TRBV10-3 - CAISDGTDYGGYTF
TRBJ1-5 TRBV19 - CASSIQTGLSNQPQHF
TRBJ2-3 TRBV5-1 - CASSLRSSGTDTQYF
TRBJ1-2 TRBV10-3 - CAISDPVSRTGGFSALPYGYTF
TRBJ2-5 TRBV2 once CASSPTGGAETQYF
TRBJ1-3 TRBV27 - CASTRSGNTIYF
TRBJ1-2 TRBV6-5 - CVSTKGQGAYYGYTF
TRBJ2-4 TRBV4-3 - CASSQADRAAKNIQYF
TRBJ2-3 TRBV3-1/TRBV3-2 - CASSQTADTQYF
TRBJ2-2 TRBV7-8 - CASSSGGRLGELFF
TRBJ2-3 TRBV7-2 - CASSTRTGAAGTQYF
TRBJ2-7 TRBV6-5 - CASTGRVLPYEQYF
TRBJ2-2 TRBV2 - CASSGPGRTGELFF
TRBJ2-4 TRBV18 - CASSPPQVENIQYF
TRBJ2-7 TRBV2 - CASINGQEEYEQYF
TRBJ1-6 TRBV19 - CASSIWGQTNSPLHF
TRBJ1-1 TRBV6-6 - CASDRGDTEAFF
TRBJ1-1 TRBV4-1 - CASSQWDRNTEAFF
TRBJ2-7 TRBV6-5 - CASSRGQSYEQYF
TRBJ1-1 TRBV20-1 - CSASLGNTEAFF
TRBJ2-2 TRBV6-2/TRBV6-3 - CASSYWSWGGELFF
TRBJ1-1 TRBV6-2/TRBV6-3 - CASSYGPAHPGNTEAFF
TRBJ1-1 TRBV29-1 - CSGETRLGREAFF
TRBJ2-3 TRBV18 - CASSLDEASGGTDTQYF
TRBJ2-1 TRBV7-8 - CASSPDSPLYNEQFF
TRBJ2-2 TRBV6-6 few CASSRQEPNTGELFF
TRBJ1-3 TRBV6-6 - CASSYAHFDSGNTIYF
TRBJ1-5 TRBV6-6 - CASSTTGGPNQPQHF
TRBJ1-3 TRBV11-3 - CASSWGTGVMTNTIYF
TRBJ1-6 TRBV11-3 - CASSSGHYNSPLHF
TRBJ1-1 TRBV10-3 - CAISEGQGMNTEAFF
TRBJ1-4 TRBV5-1 - CASSRSNTGYRNEKLFF
TRBJ1-3 TRBV6-5 - CASSTGTASGNTIYF
TRBJ1-2 TRBV5-6 - CASSLQGTYGYTF
TRBJ1-6 TRBV5-8 - CASSTGQGDSPLHF
TRBJ2-1 TRBV7-2 once CASSSTSGGYNEQFF
TRBJ1-2 TRBV29-1 - CSVEVQELNYGYTF